The next 13 T cell receptor beta chains were all read from a single sample in a study of PD-1 blockade in classical Hodgkin lymphoma. Using immunoSEQ multiplex PCR, the repertoire was profiled, and TCRdb retains in-frame clones only, with some absent. The sample yields roughly 70,000 clones, 71% seen once. With no exception, relapse followed autologous stem cell transplantation in all patients, and brentuximab vedotin exposure varied. Sample: peripheral blood mononuclear cells (PBMCs), taken before the second cycle of nivolumab. Every receptor here comes from a human donor with classical Hodgkin lymphoma.

The rearrangement uses TRBV15 and TRBJ1-2; a weak D match, TRBD1 (6 bases). Looked up from germline, CDR1 is LNHNV and CDR2 is YYDKDF (reference sequence). Trimming left V 5 bases short and J 4 bases short, with 11 bases between. The CDR3 has 13 residues. The CDR3 loop is CATSDQGGYGYTF. The CDR3, as DNA: TGTGCCACCAGCGATCAAGGGGGCTATGGCTACACCTTC.

The chain uses TRBV5-1 and TRBJ2-3; TRBD2 agrees at 11 bases. Trimming removed 4 bases from V and 4 bases from J; junction bases left unmatched: 11. CDR3 length equals 17 residues. The germline V gene has CDR1 SGHRS and CDR2 YFSETQ. This CDR3 reads CASSRPLSLAGADTQYF. In DNA form, the CDR3 reads TGCGCCAGCAGCAGGCCCCTGTCACTAGCGGGAGCAGATACGCAGTATTTT.

The genes are TRBV27 and TRBJ1-2, with 7 positions matching TRBD1. In germline, CDR1 is MNHEY, CDR2 SMNVEV (reference sequence). Trimming removed 5 bases from V and 0 bases from J; junction bases left unmatched: 6. This CDR3 region has 15 residues. CDR3 nucleotides: TGTGCCAGCAGTCCACAGGGGCCCCCTAACTATGGCTACACCTTC. This codes for CASSPQGPPNYGYTF.

The V gene is TRBV30, the J gene TRBJ1-2; D may be TRBD1 (5 bases). Germline CDR1 GTSNPN, CDR2 SVGIG (reference sequence). V lost 5 bases to trimming and J lost 4 bases, with 17 bases between them. This CDR3 has 14 amino acids. This chain's CDR3 is CAWGRRGAAYGYTF. In DNA form, the CDR3 reads TGTGCCTGGGGTCGCAGAGGGGCAGCCTATGGCTACACCTTC.

The rearrangement links TRBV27 to TRBJ2-6, with D maybe TRBD1 (5 bases). V shed 4 bases and J shed 2 bases, with 12 bases lying between them. Germline-derived CDR1 and CDR2 are MNHEY and SMNVEV (reference sequence). This CDR3 has 16 amino acids. CDR3: CASSSDRLAGANVLTF. CDR3 DNA: TGTGCCAGCAGTTCCGACAGACTGGCTGGGGCCAACGTCCTGACTTTC.

The genes are TRBV5-1 and TRBJ2-4; possibly TRBD1 or TRBD2 for D (5 bases each). Germline CDR1 reads SGHRS; CDR2 reads YFSETQ. Trimming cost V 2 bases and J 1 base, with 10 bases left between them. The CDR3 contains 15 residues. The chain's CDR3 is CASSFWGMAKNIQYF. In DNA, the CDR3 is TGCGCCAGCAGCTTTTGGGGGATGGCCAAAAACATTCAGTACTTC.

The chain combines TRBV10-1 with TRBJ2-7, with D unresolved. This CDR3 contains 14 residues. V lost 0 bases and J lost 4, with 10 bases in between. Germline V CDR1 and CDR2: WNHNN, SYGVQD (reference sequence). CDR3 region: CASSESGSGYEQYF. CDR3 DNA sequence: TGCGCCAGCAGTGAGTCAGGCTCCGGGTACGAGCAGTACTTC.

The V gene is TRBV4-1, the J gene TRBJ1-6; the match to TRBD1 covers 8 bases. This CDR3 is built from 17 residues. With 1 base clipped from V and 6 bases from J, the junction kept 8 bases outside the gene matches. Germline values: CDR1 MGHRA, CDR2 YSYEKL. Here the CDR3 reads CASSQAEAGGVNSPLHF. In DNA, the CDR3 is TGCGCCAGCAGCCAAGCGGAAGCAGGGGGCGTTAATTCACCCCTCCACTTT.

The gene calls are TRBV5-8 and TRBJ2-7, with 8 bases identical to TRBD2. This CDR3 has 13 residues. Germline V gives CDR1 SGHTS, CDR2 YDEGEE. Trimming cost V 4 bases and J 10 bases; bases outside gene matches: 10. The CDR3 DNA is TGTGCCAGCAGCGCCGCCTTAGCGGGACGCCAGTACTTC. Protein sequence: CASSAALAGRQYF.

This clone was seen once. The CDR3 coding sequence is TGTGCCAGCAGCGTAGGTCCTCCTAAGGCGGGAAACACCATATATTTT. Translated, it gives CASSVGPPKAGNTIYF. The chain has TRBV9 and TRBJ1-3; D is uncertain. There are 16 residues in the CDR3. Trimming stripped 0 bases from V and 4 bases from J, with 14 bases between. CDR1 and CDR2 (germline): SGDLS, YYNGEE.

This clone was recorded only once. The chain employs TRBV6-1 and TRBJ1-5, with D possibly matching TRBD1 (6 bases). Trimming left V 6 bases short and J 1 base short, with 13 bases between. This CDR3 region has 15 residues. CDR1 and CDR2 from the germline V gene are MNHNS and SASEGT. The CDR3 DNA follows: TGTGCCAGCAGCCATGGACAGATAAGCAATCAGCCCCAGCATTTT. This codes for CASSHGQISNQPQHF.

This sequence joins TRBV10-3 and TRBJ2-1, with D possibly being TRBD2 (5 bases). The CDR3 extends over 14 amino acids. Germline V gene sequence: CDR1 ENHRY, CDR2 SYGVKD. The V and J ends lost 6 bases and 3 bases respectively, with 12 bases between them. The CDR3 DNA reads as TGTGCCATCAGCAGGAGCGGTAACTACAATGAGCAGTTCTTC. As protein: CAISRSGNYNEQFF.

This sequence joins TRBV9 and TRBJ1-1; no reliable D call. Germline V gene data show CDR1 as SGDLS and CDR2 as YYNGEE. The ends were cut back, 3 bases at V and 1 base at J, with 10 bases in the middle. This CDR3 is built from 14 residues. The chain's CDR3 is CASSAGPGNTEAFF. The DNA for the CDR3 is TGTGCCAGCAGCGCCGGCCCGGGGAACACTGAAGCTTTCTTT. The complete variable domain, with remaining parts taken from reference TRBV9 and TRBJ1-1, reads DSGVTQTPKHLITATGQRVTLRCSPRSGDLSVYWYQQSLDQGLQFLIQYYNGEERAKGNILERFSAQQFPDLHSELNLSSLELGDSALYFCASSAGPGNTEAFFGQGTRLTVV.